The present T cell receptor beta chain was sequenced within a study of T cell responses to AZD1222 COVID-19 vaccine. Study conclusions and caveats: Recipients of AZD1222 seropositive at baseline numbered only 5 to 7. Spike-specific TCRs gained breadth and depth after people received two AZD1222 doses. Clonal diversity was possibly underestimated; the donors were predominantly white British and more often female.

The CDR3 length is 15 residues. The germline CDR1 and CDR2 sequences are SNHLY and FYNNEI. V was clipped by 1 base and J by 4 bases; unmatched bases: 3. Remarks on this clone: The target antigen is unknown.

The assay was immunoSEQ multiplex PCR, and TCRdb's table has in-frame clones only and misses some. Of about 150,000 clones listed, approximately 90% are singletons. This chain joins TRBV2 and TRBJ1-3, with TRBD1 matching over 8 bases. Here the sequenced sample was peripheral blood, taken 28 days after the second AZD1222 dose. This clonotype was obtained from an adult who received the AZD1222 COVID-19 vaccine. The CDR3 region is CASSEVRTGGNTIYF. CDR3 DNA: TGTGCCAGCAGTGAAGTTAGGACAGGGGGAAACACCATATATTTT.